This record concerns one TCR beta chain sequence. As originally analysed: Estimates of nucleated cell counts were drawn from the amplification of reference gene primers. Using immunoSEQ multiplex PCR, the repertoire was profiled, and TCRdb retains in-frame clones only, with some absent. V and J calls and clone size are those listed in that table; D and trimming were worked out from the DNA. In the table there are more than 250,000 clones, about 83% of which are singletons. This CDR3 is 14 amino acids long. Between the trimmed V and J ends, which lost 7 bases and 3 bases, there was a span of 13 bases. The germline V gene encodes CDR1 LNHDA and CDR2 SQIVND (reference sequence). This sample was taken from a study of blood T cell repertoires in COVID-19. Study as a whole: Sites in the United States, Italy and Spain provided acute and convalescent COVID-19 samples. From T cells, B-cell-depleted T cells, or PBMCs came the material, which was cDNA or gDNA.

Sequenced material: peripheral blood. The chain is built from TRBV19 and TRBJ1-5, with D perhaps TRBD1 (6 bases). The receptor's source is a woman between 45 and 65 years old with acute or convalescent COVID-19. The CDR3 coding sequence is TGTGCCAGTAAAGACAGGACCTTCAATCAGCCCCAGCATTTT. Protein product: CASKDRTFNQPQHF.